The sequence of this T cell receptor beta chain was determined in a study of OX40 agonist ivuxolimab in advanced cancers. Overall study: Checkpoint inhibitors had been given previously to roughly 40% of patients. Study-level findings and limits: At 0.1 to 3.0 mg/kg, CD4+ and CD8+ blood T cells expanded clonally by week 6. No antigen was identified for the clonally expanded peripheral T cells.

Trimming took 5 bases from V and 3 from J; bases not matched to a gene: 4. The CDR3 is made up of 14 amino acids. Per germline, CDR1 MNHEY and CDR2 SMNVEV (reference sequence). The table came from immunoSEQ multiplex PCR; TCRdb's copy has only in-frame clones and leaves some out. The table has 48,000 or so clones, 90% to 95% seen once. With regard to this clone: Its cognate antigen is unknown.

This specimen consisted of CD4+ or CD8+ T cells sorted from blood, obtained in a trial of the OX40 agonist ivuxolimab. This TCR was sampled from an adult with an advanced solid tumor such as melanoma, head and neck, liver or kidney cancer. The V and J genes are TRBV27 and TRBJ2-1; 7 nucleotides agree with TRBD1. The DNA of the CDR3 is TGTGCCAGCAGTCGGGACAGTTTCTACAATGAGCAGTTCTTC. This encodes CASSRDSFYNEQFF.